This is a list of T cell receptor beta chains from one sample in a study of blood T cell repertoires in COVID-19. The data were produced by immunoSEQ multiplex PCR, yet TCRdb's version contains in-frame clones alone and is incomplete. The sample yields 50,000 to 75,000 clones, roughly 80% seen once. The specimen sequenced was peripheral blood. The receptors come from a man aged 55 to 70 with acute or convalescent COVID-19. CDR3s include the opening cysteine and the closing phenylalanine or tryptophan. The D gene is left open where the match is weak. Clone size is shown for a subset of rows, as once, few, many or a class of expanded clone.

TGTGCCAGCAGCCCACAGGGCCGTCCCCTCTACGAGCAGTACTTC CASSPQGRPLYEQYF TRBJ2-7 few TRBV6-5 -
TGTGCCAGCAGTCCCTCGGTTGGTAGCGGGAGGAAGGGTGAGCAGTTCTTC CASSPSVGSGRKGEQFF TRBJ2-1 - TRBV28 TRBD2
TGTGCCAGCAGCTTTGAACAGGGATACGAAGAGACCCAGTACTTC CASSFEQGYEETQYF TRBJ2-5 - TRBV7-2 -
TGTGCCAGCAGACCAAGGACTAGCGGGAGAGGATACAATGAGCAGTTCTTC CASRPRTSGRGYNEQFF TRBJ2-1 - TRBV7-9 TRBD2
TGTGCCAGTAGCAGCGGGACTAGCGGAACCTACAATGAGCAGTTCTTC CASSSGTSGTYNEQFF TRBJ2-1 - TRBV19 TRBD2
TGTGCCAGCAGCCAAGAGAGGTCCGGGGGAACAATTTCCTACGAGCAGTACTTC CASSQERSGGTISYEQYF TRBJ2-7 once TRBV3-1/TRBV3-2 -
TGTGCCACCACCCAGTCTGGGACAGCTAATGAAAAACTGTTTTTT CATTQSGTANEKLFF TRBJ1-4 - TRBV15 TRBD1
TGTGCCAGCAGCAGGGGACAGGGAAGTTTATCCGGAAACACCATATATTTT CASSRGQGSLSGNTIYF TRBJ1-3 - TRBV7-8 TRBD1
TGTGCCAGCAGCCTAAGGGGGACTAGCGGCTACGAGCAGTACTTC CASSLRGTSGYEQYF TRBJ2-7 - TRBV3-1/TRBV3-2 TRBD2
TGTGCCAGCAGCTTTACACCTTTAGAGGCTGGAAACACCATATATTTT CASSFTPLEAGNTIYF TRBJ1-3 - TRBV11-2 -
TGTGCCTGGAGGAACCGGGACAACTCTGGAAACACCATATATTTT CAWRNRDNSGNTIYF TRBJ1-3 - TRBV30 -
TGCAGCGTTGATGGGACTAGCGGGAGGGCCGAGGGTAATGAGCAGTTCTTC CSVDGTSGRAEGNEQFF TRBJ2-1 - TRBV29-1 TRBD2
TGTGCCAGCAGTAAAACCTTGCAGGGGGAGACCCAGTACTTC CASSKTLQGETQYF TRBJ2-5 - TRBV27 -
TGTGCCAGCAGTCGTATAGCGGGAGTTGAGACCCAGTACTTC CASSRIAGVETQYF TRBJ2-5 - TRBV6-5 TRBD2
TGTGCCAGCAGTTGGACAGTCTACGAGCAGTACTTC CASSWTVYEQYF TRBJ2-7 - TRBV2 -
TGTGCCAGCAGCTTAGCAAGCGACGAGCAGTACTTC CASSLASDEQYF TRBJ2-7 - TRBV7-6 -
TGTGCCAGCAGCCAAGGGGGACAGTCCCAGCATTTT CASSQGGQSQHF TRBJ1-5 - TRBV3-1/TRBV3-2 TRBD1
TGTGCCAGCAGCCAAGACGTTAGGCTAGGCTATGGCTACACCTTC CASSQDVRLGYGYTF TRBJ1-2 - TRBV3-1/TRBV3-2 -
TGTGCCAGTAGTCCCTATCGTAGCACAGATACGCAGTATTTT CASSPYRSTDTQYF TRBJ2-3 - TRBV19 -
TGTGCCAGCAGTTACGGAACAGGGGTGATTTTAGGAGAGACCCAGTACTTC CASSYGTGVILGETQYF TRBJ2-5 few TRBV6-2/TRBV6-3 TRBD1
TGTGCCAGCAGTGAAGTGACAGGCGGTGGGACAGATACGCAGTATTTT CASSEVTGGGTDTQYF TRBJ2-3 once TRBV2 -
TGTGCCAGCAGTGCGGTCGCGGGTGAAACTAATGAAAAACTGTTTTTT CASSAVAGETNEKLFF TRBJ1-4 - TRBV2 -
TGCGCCAGCAGCTTGGAGGCGGGACGCTCCTACGAGCAGTACTTC CASSLEAGRSYEQYF TRBJ2-7 - TRBV5-1 -
TGTGCCAGCAGTCAACAGGGTATCTCCTACAATGAGCAGTTCTTC CASSQQGISYNEQFF TRBJ2-1 - TRBV2 -
TGTGCCAGCAGTTACTCGGAGTACCCTGGGGAGCTGTTTTTT CASSYSEYPGELFF TRBJ2-2 - TRBV6-5 -
TGTGCCAGCAGTTACAGACAGGGCTACGAGCAGTACTTC CASSYRQGYEQYF TRBJ2-7 - TRBV6-5 TRBD1
TGTGCCAGCCGGCCACAGGGGGCGAGGACTGAAGCTTTCTTT CASRPQGARTEAFF TRBJ1-1 - TRBV19 TRBD1
TGTGCCAGCAGTCGGACAGGGGGGGCCAAAAACATTCAGTACTTC CASSRTGGAKNIQYF TRBJ2-4 - TRBV5-8 TRBD1
TGTGCCAGCAGCTTCGACATTAGCGGGACCTACGAGCAGTACTTC CASSFDISGTYEQYF TRBJ2-7 few TRBV13 TRBD2
TGTGCCAGTAGTCAACAGGGGAACACTGAAGCTTTCTTT CASSQQGNTEAFF TRBJ1-1 - TRBV19 -
TGTGCCAGCTCACTTCTACTAGCGGGAGGGCCAGAGACCCAGTACTTC CASSLLLAGGPETQYF TRBJ2-5 - TRBV18 TRBD2
TGTGCCAGCAGCCAAAGACAGGGGGCTGAAGCTTTCTTT CASSQRQGAEAFF TRBJ1-1 - TRBV3-1/TRBV3-2 TRBD1
TGCAGCGTTGAAGGGGTAGATCTGAGGACTAATGAAAAACTGTTTTTT CSVEGVDLRTNEKLFF TRBJ1-4 once TRBV29-1 -
TGTGCCAGCAGTTTGTCCGGGACAGGGGGCGGAGGCTACACCTTC CASSLSGTGGGGYTF TRBJ1-2 - TRBV27 TRBD1
TGTGCCAGCACCCGACAGGGTCTATACGAGCAGTACTTC CASTRQGLYEQYF TRBJ2-7 - TRBV6-5 TRBD1